A single sample gave rise to the 25 T cell receptor beta chains below, sequenced in a study of CD8 T cells in ankylosing spondylitis. Using its own MiXCR run on the 5' RACE reads, TCRdb lists one record per CDR3 protein. The sample contains roughly 220,000 distinct CDR3 sequences, more than 9% of which appear only once. Sequencing was done on a sample of blood, either unsorted or a sorted T cell fraction (not recorded which). The receptors come from a male donor with ankylosing spondylitis or in good health (not recorded which).

In its sample, this clonotype was seen a few times. The chain has TRBV20-1 and TRBJ2-1; TRBD1 matches at 7 bases. The CDR3 is made up of 16 amino acids. The ends lost 1 base at V and 6 bases at J; junction bases unmatched: 12. Germline assignment: CDR1 DFQATT and CDR2 SNEGSKA (reference sequence). CDR3 in DNA: TGCAGTGCTAGAGCTACCGGGACAGCGAGTTTCAATGAGCAGTTCTTC. This encodes CSARATGTASFNEQFF.

This clonotype appeared many times. CDR3 nucleotides: TGTGCCAGCAGCCGGATTTACGAGCAGTACTTC. Its protein is CASSRIYEQYF. The chain employs TRBV5-6 and TRBJ2-7, with D uncertain. Germline-derived CDR1 and CDR2 are SGHDT and YYEEEE. V was trimmed by 4 bases and J by 4 bases, leaving 6 bases between them. There are 11 residues in the CDR3.

A few counts support this clonotype. This chain connects TRBV5-1 to TRBJ1-4, with 8 bases that match TRBD1. This CDR3 contains 15 residues. J gave up 8 bases and V 3 bases, and 9 bases lay outside the gene matches. Germline V gene lookup returns CDR1 SGHRS and CDR2 YFSETQ. CDR3 in amino acids: CASSSTGGVFEKLFF. The CDR3 nucleotides are TGCGCCAGCAGCTCAACAGGGGGGGTTTTCGAAAAACTGTTTTTT.

Ten or more counts support this clonotype. The rearrangement links TRBV6-1 to TRBJ2-3, with TRBD1 matching 7 bases. CDR3 length: 16 residues. Germline V gives CDR1 MNHNS, CDR2 SASEGT. After removal of 6 bases from V and 3 bases from J, the junction contained 12 bases not matched to a gene. The CDR3 loop reads CASRTSDGQVTDTQYF. DNA for the CDR3: TGTGCCAGCAGAACCTCTGACGGACAGGTAACAGATACGCAGTATTTT.

On this clonotype itself: It may be a read error: a sequence one base away is much more abundant. V gene TRBV6-5 combines with J gene TRBJ1-1, with D possibly matching TRBD1 (5 bases). Germline assignment: CDR1 MNHEY and CDR2 SVGAGI. The CDR3 is made up of 14 amino acids. CDR3 coding DNA: TGTGCCAGCAGTTACTCGATTCAGGGCACTGAAGCTCTCTTT. It yields the protein CASSYSIQGTEALF.

The sample holds many counts of this clonotype. The chain links TRBV5-1 to TRBJ2-7; TRBD1 aligns across 7 bases. Germline CDR1 and CDR2: SGHRS and YFSETQ. V was pared by 1 base and J by 2 bases, with 3 bases of the junction left unmatched. This CDR3 is built from 14 residues. CDR3 sequence reads: CASSLTTGTYEQYF. The CDR3 DNA reads as TGCGCCAGCAGCTTGACGACAGGGACCTACGAGCAGTACTTC. Together with reference TRBV5-1 and TRBJ2-7, the CDR3 gives the full variable domain: KAGVTQTPRYLIKTRGQQVTLSCSPISGHRSVSWYQQTPGQGLQFLFEYFSETQRNKGNFPGRFSGRQFSNSRSEMNVSTLELGDSALYLCASSLTTGTYEQYFGPGTRLTVT.

The chain is built from TRBV5-1 and TRBJ2-3, with D perhaps TRBD1 (5 bases). Germline V gene sequence: CDR1 SGHRS, CDR2 YFSETQ. The CDR3 totals 15 residues. V lost 0 bases to trimming and J lost 4 bases, with 12 bases between them. The CDR3 nucleotides are TGCGCCAGCAGCTTGGCCCAGCAGGGTTCAGATACGCAGTATTTT. Translation gives CASSLAQQGSDTQYF.

This clonotype has a count of ten or more. This sequence joins TRBV6-1 and TRBJ2-2; possibly TRBD2 for D (5 bases). The V gene lost 7 bases and the J gene lost 1 base, with 16 bases spanning the gap. In germline, CDR1 is MNHNS, CDR2 SASEGT. The CDR3 runs to 16 residues. CDR3 sequence: CASIVGADGNTGELFF. In DNA, the CDR3 is TGTGCCAGCATTGTAGGAGCGGATGGGAACACCGGGGAGCTGTTTTTT.

This clonotype was detected ten times or more. The chain is built from TRBV4-2 and TRBJ2-7; 7 positions agree with TRBD2. The CDR3 has 14 residues. Germline V gives CDR1 LGHNA, CDR2 YNFKEQ. V gave up 3 bases and J gave up 2 bases; unmatched junction bases: 4. The CDR3 reads CASSQRGLAYEQYF. CDR3 sequence (DNA): TGTGCCAGCAGCCAGAGAGGACTAGCCTACGAGCAGTACTTC.

This clonotype was seen ten or more times. The chain joins TRBV4-2 to TRBJ2-1, with 11 nucleotides matching TRBD2. Looked up from germline, CDR1 is LGHNA and CDR2 is YNFKEQ. This CDR3 has 14 amino acids. Trimming cost V 4 bases and J 7 bases; bases outside gene matches: 3. Here the CDR3 reads CASSLLAGDNEQFF. CDR3 sequence (DNA): TGTGCCAGCAGCCTACTAGCGGGGGATAATGAGCAGTTCTTC.

This clonotype was detected ten times or more. The V gene is TRBV21-1, the J gene TRBJ2-1. TRBV21-1 is marked as a pseudogene. There are 14 residues in the CDR3. The CDR3 DNA sequence: TGTGCCAGCACCACTAGGAGGACCTACAATGAGCAGTTCTTC. The encoded protein is CASTTRRTYNEQFF.

The table lists this clonotype with many counts. The chain joins TRBV12-3 or TRBV12-4 to TRBJ1-3; tentatively, D is TRBD1 (5 bases). V was shortened by 2 bases and J by 0 bases, with 11 bases between the two germline ends. The CDR3 covers 16 residues. CDR3 nucleotide sequence: TGTGCCAGCAGTTTAAGGGACGGAGCCTCTGGAAACACCATATATTTT. It yields the protein CASSLRDGASGNTIYF.

This clonotype was detected ten times or more. The rearrangement joins TRBV10-3 to TRBJ2-3; 8 bases match TRBD2. V shed 10 bases, J shed 0 bases, and the junction held 6 bases outside the gene matches. Per germline, CDR1 ENHRY and CDR2 SYGVKD. The CDR3 runs 14 residues. The CDR3: CASQLAASTDTQYF. As DNA, the CDR3 is TGTGCCAGCCAACTAGCGGCTAGCACAGATACGCAGTATTTT.

The chain has TRBV9 and TRBJ2-7; 8 nucleotides align to TRBD2. Germline CDR1 reads SGDLS; CDR2 reads YYNGEE. The CDR3 sequence is 16 residues long. V lost 0 bases and J lost 0; bases outside the gene matches: 5. The CDR3 nucleotides are TGTGCCAGCAGCGTAGGTACGGGGGGGCCCTCCTACGAGCAGTACTTC. It yields the protein CASSVGTGGPSYEQYF.

This clonotype was counted at least ten times. The rearrangement uses TRBV28 and TRBJ1-2, with unresolved D. The CDR3 sequence is 15 residues long. Germline CDR1 MDHEN, CDR2 SYDVKM. The V gene lost 5 bases and the J gene lost 4 bases, with 17 bases spanning the gap. This CDR3 reads CASSLMDGRSYGYTF. In DNA, the CDR3 is TGTGCCAGCAGTCTCATGGACGGCAGAAGCTATGGCTACACCTTC.

Many counts were recorded for this clonotype. V gene TRBV10-3 combines with J gene TRBJ2-3, with 10 nucleotides matching TRBD2. V shed 6 bases and J 0 bases; nucleotides not matched to a gene: 9. Germline lookup yields CDR1 ENHRY and CDR2 SYGVKD. This CDR3 is 17 amino acids long. The DNA of the CDR3 is TGTGCCATCAGCGCAGACCTAGCGGGGGCGAGCACAGATACGCAGTATTTT. It yields the protein CAISADLAGASTDTQYF.

Notes on this clonotype: Just one base apart from a much larger clone, this may be a read error. The rearrangement uses TRBV29-1 and TRBJ1-2, with no clear D. The CDR3 is 10 amino acids. The germline gives CDR1 SQVTM, CDR2 ANQGSEA. The CDR3 DNA reads TGCAGCGTCGAAGGCTTTGGCTACACCTTC. This sequence encodes CSVEGFGYTF.

In this sample, this clonotype turned up a few times. V and J are TRBV2 and TRBJ1-2; TRBD1 agrees at 7 bases. The germline V gene encodes CDR1 SNHLY and CDR2 FYNNEI. V lost 3 bases to trimming and J lost 0 bases; unmatched junction nucleotides: 4. The CDR3 covers 15 residues. The CDR3 bases are TGTGCCAGCAGTGATCGGGACAGCCCTAACTATGGCTACACCTTC. This sequence encodes CASSDRDSPNYGYTF.

This clonotype occurred a few times. This chain joins TRBV5-1 and TRBJ1-2; D gene uncertain. Trimming took 0 bases from V and 1 from J, leaving 13 bases between them. Germline V gives CDR1 SGHRS, CDR2 YFSETQ. The CDR3 runs 16 residues. The chain's CDR3 is CASSLDPGSYNYGYTF. In nucleotides, the CDR3 is TGCGCCAGCAGCTTGGACCCAGGCTCATATAACTATGGCTACACCTTC.

This clonotype was recorded at least ten times. The CDR3 DNA is TGTGCCAGCTCACCAGCAGGGAATAACTATGGCTACACCTTC. Its translation: CASSPAGNNYGYTF. The chain combines TRBV18 with TRBJ1-2; D perhaps matches TRBD1 (5 bases). The CDR3 consists of 14 residues. V dropped 2 bases and J dropped 1 base, with 8 bases sitting between them. CDR1 is KGHSH, CDR2 LQKENI, per germline.

As for this clonotype: A much bigger clone sits one base away, suggesting this may be a read error. This chain joins TRBV29-1 and TRBJ2-2; D may be TRBD2 (6 bases). The CDR3 is made up of 15 amino acids. Germline V gene sequence: CDR1 SQVTM, CDR2 ANQGSEA. CDR3 in amino acids: CSVLLGGSNTAELFF. CDR3 DNA sequence: TGCAGCGTTCTTTTGGGGGGTTCTAACACCGCGGAGCTGTTTTTT.

There are a few counts of this clonotype. The chain uses TRBV7-3 and TRBJ2-3; D possibly corresponds to TRBD1 (6 bases). The V end was cut by 6 bases, the J end by 1 base, with 14 bases between. Germline V gives CDR1 SGHTA, CDR2 FQGTGA. The CDR3 is 15 amino acids. In nucleotides, the CDR3 is TGTGCCAGCAGTTCCCACAGGGTTGGCACAGATACGCAGTATTTT. Its translation is CASSSHRVGTDTQYF.

The table lists this clonotype with many counts. The V call is TRBV7-2, the J call TRBJ2-2, with D possibly TRBD1 on 6 matching bases. The CDR3 is 16 amino acids. Trimming took off 2 bases at V and 2 bases at J, with 12 bases between the two ends. Germline-derived CDR1 and CDR2 are SGHTA and FQGNSA. CDR3 nucleotides: TGTGCCAGCAGCTTATGGGACATTTATAACACCGGGGAGCTGTTTTTT. It specifies CASSLWDIYNTGELFF.

This clonotype has ten or more counts. V gene TRBV7-2 combines with J gene TRBJ2-5; D not certain. Trimming shortened V by 6 bases and J by 6 bases, and 8 bases separated the two germline ends. Germline loops: CDR1 SGHTA, CDR2 FQGNSA. This CDR3 spans 11 amino acids. The CDR3 DNA reads as TGTGCCAGCAGGGTTGGGAAGACCCAGTACTTC. Protein product: CASRVGKTQYF.

This clonotype came up many times. The V gene is TRBV28, the J gene TRBJ1-3; D is undetermined. V gave up 5 bases and J gave up 4 bases, with 12 bases separating them. This CDR3 contains 14 residues. Germline-derived CDR1 and CDR2 are MDHEN and SYDVKM. The CDR3 loop is CASSPTIIGNTIYF. CDR3 DNA sequence: TGTGCCAGCAGTCCAACCATAATAGGAAACACCATATATTTT.